The clone carrying this T cell receptor (beta chain) has just a few counts. As yet, its antigen is unknown. Every isolated RNA sample was fully reverse transcribed, so sequencing captured expressed TCRB transcripts. TCRdb's table, derived via immunoSEQ multiplex PCR, lists solely in-frame clones and lacks some. Of approximately 150,000 clones in the sample, 10% were seen once. This sample is drawn from a study of beta chain features in type 1 diabetes. Regarding the study as a whole: PCR may have favored shorter templates equally in patients and controls.

The CDR3 covers 14 residues. Germline lookup yields CDR1 MDHEN and CDR2 SYDVKM. V gave up 4 bases and J gave up 1 base, with 10 bases separating them. The TCR originated in a young man in good health. The chain combines TRBV28 with TRBJ2-5; tentative D call: TRBD1 (6 bases). Sequencing was carried out using naive CD4+ T cells from blood. CDR3 in DNA: TGTGCCAGCAGTTCCGGACAGACCCAAGAGACCCAGTACTTC. Its protein is CASSSGQTQETQYF.